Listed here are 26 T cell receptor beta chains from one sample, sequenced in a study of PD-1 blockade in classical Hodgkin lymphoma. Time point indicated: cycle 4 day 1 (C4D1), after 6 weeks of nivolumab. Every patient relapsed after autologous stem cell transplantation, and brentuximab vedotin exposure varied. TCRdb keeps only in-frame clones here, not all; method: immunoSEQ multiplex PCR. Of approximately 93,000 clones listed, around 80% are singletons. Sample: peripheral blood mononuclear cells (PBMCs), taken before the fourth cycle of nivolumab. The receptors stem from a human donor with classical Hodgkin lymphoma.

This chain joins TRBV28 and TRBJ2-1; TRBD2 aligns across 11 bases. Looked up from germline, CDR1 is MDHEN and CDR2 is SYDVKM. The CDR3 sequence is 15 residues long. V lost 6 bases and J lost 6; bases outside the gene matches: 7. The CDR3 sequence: CASRLSGTSGNEQFF. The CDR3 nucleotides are TGTGCCAGCAGACTCTCCGGGACTAGCGGCAATGAGCAGTTCTTC.

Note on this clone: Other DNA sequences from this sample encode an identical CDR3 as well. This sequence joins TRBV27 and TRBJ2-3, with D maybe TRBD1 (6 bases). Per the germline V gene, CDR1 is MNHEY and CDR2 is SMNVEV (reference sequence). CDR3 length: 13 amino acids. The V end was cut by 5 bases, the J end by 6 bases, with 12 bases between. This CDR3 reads CASSPSGGDTQYF. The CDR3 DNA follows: TGTGCCAGCAGTCCTTCTGGGGGCGATACGCAGTATTTT.

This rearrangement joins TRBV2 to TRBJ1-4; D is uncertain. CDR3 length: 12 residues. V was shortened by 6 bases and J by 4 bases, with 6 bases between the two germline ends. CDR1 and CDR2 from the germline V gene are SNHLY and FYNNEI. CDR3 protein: CASRANNEKLFF. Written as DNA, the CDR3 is TGTGCCAGCAGAGCTAATAATGAAAAACTGTTTTTT.

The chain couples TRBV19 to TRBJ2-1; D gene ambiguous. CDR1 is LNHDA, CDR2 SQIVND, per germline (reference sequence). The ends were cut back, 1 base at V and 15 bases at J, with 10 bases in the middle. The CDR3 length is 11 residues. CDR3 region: CASSIAGLWFF. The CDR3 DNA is TGTGCCAGTAGTATAGCGGGTCTCTGGTTCTTC.

The CDR3 sequence is CASGSAGWTDTQYF. Here the CDR3 DNA reads TGTGCTAGTGGTTCCGCGGGGTGGACAGATACGCAGTATTTT. V usage is TRBV12-5 and J usage is TRBJ2-3; weak D call: TRBD2 (6 bases). In germline, CDR1 is LGHNT, CDR2 FRNRAP. Trimming shortened V by 4 bases and J by 3 bases, and 11 bases separated the two germline ends. The length of the CDR3 is 14 residues.

The DNA for the CDR3 is TGTGCCAGCAGCTTAGTGTTTGGCGGAGGGGGGGATACGCAGTATTTT. Translation: CASSLVFGGGGDTQYF. The chain carries TRBV7-2 and TRBJ2-3; D is perhaps TRBD1 or TRBD2 (6 bases each). Germline V gene data show CDR1 as SGHTA and CDR2 as FQGNSA. Trimming stripped 1 base from V and 6 bases from J, with 17 bases between. This CDR3 contains 16 residues.

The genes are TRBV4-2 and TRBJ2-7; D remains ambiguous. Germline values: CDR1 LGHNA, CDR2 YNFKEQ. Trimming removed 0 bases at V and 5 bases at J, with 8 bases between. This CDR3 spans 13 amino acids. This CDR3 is CASSQEVENEQYF. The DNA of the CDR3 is TGTGCCAGCAGCCAAGAAGTGGAGAACGAGCAGTACTTC.

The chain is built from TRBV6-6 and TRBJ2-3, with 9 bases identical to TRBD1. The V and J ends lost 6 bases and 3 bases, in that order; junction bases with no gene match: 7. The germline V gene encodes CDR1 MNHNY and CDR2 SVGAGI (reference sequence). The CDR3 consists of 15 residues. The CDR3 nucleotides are TGTGCCAGCAGCCCCGGGACAGGGTGGACAGATACGCAGTATTTT. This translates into CASSPGTGWTDTQYF.

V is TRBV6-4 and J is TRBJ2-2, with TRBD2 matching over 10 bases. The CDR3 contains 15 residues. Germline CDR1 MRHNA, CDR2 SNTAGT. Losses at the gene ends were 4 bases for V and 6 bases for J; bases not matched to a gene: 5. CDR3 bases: TGTGCCAGCAGTGGGCTAGCGGGGGTATCCGGGGAGCTGTTTTTT. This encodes CASSGLAGVSGELFF.

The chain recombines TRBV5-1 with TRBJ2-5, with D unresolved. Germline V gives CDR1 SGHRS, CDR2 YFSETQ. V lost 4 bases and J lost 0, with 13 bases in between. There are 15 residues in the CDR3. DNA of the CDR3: TGCGCCAGCAGCCCAACCCCGACAAACCAAGAGACCCAGTACTTC. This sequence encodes CASSPTPTNQETQYF.

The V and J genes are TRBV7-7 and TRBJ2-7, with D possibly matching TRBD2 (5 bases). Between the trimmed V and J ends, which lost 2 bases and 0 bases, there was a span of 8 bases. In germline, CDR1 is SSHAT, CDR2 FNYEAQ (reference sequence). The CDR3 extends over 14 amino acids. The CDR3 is CASSLSGDSYEQYF. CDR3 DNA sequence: TGTGCCAGCAGCTTATCCGGGGACTCCTACGAGCAGTACTTC. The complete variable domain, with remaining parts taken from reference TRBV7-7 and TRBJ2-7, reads GAGVSQSPRYKVTKRGQDVTLRCDPISSHATLYWYQQALGQGPEFLTYFNYEAQPDKSGLPSDRFSAERPEGSISTLTIQRTEQRDSAMYRCASSLSGDSYEQYFGPGTRLTVT.

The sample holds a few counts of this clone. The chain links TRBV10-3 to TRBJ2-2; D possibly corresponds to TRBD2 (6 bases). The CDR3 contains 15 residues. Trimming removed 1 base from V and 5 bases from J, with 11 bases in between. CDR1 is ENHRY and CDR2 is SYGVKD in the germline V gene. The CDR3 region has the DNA TGTGCCATCAGTGAGTTTGGCGGGGCTACCGGGGAGCTGTTTTTT. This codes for CAISEFGGATGELFF.

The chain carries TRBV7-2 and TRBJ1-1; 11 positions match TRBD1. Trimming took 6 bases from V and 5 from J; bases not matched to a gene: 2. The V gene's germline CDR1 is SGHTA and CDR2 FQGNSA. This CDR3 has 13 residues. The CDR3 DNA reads TGTGCCAGCAGTGGACAGGGGGCGACTGAAGCTTTCTTT. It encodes CASSGQGATEAFF.

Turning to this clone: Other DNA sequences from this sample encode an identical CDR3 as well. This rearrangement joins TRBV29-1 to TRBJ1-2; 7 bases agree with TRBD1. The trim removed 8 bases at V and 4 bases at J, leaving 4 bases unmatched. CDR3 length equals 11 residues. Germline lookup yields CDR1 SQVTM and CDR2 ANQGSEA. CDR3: CSTGTVYGYTF. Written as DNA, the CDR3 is TGCAGCACAGGGACAGTCTATGGCTACACCTTC.

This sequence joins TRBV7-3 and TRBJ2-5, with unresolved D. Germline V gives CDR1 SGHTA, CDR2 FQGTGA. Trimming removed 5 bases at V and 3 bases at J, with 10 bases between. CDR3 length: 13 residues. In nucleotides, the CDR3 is TGTGCCAGCAGCCATGGACGAGAAGAGACCCAGTACTTC. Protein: CASSHGREETQYF. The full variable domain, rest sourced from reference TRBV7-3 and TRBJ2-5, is GAGVSQTPSNKVTEKGKYVELRCDPISGHTALYWYRQSLGQGPEFLIYFQGTGAADDSGLPNDRFFAVRPEGSVSTLKIQRTERGDSAVYLCASSHGREETQYFGPGTRLLVL.

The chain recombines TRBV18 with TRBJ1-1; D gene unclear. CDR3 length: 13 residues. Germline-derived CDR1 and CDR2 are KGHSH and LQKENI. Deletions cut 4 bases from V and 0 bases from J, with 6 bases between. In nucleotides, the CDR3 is TGTGCCAGCTCACGTACAGTGAACACTGAAGCTTTCTTT. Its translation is CASSRTVNTEAFF.

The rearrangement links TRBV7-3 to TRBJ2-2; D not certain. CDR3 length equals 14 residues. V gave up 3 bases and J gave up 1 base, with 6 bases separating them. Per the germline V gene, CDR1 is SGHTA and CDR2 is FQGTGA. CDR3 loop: CASSFLGNTGELFF. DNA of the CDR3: TGTGCCAGCAGCTTTTTAGGGAACACCGGGGAGCTGTTTTTT. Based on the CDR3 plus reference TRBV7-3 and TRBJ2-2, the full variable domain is GAGVSQTPSNKVTEKGKYVELRCDPISGHTALYWYRQSLGQGPEFLIYFQGTGAADDSGLPNDRFFAVRPEGSVSTLKIQRTERGDSAVYLCASSFLGNTGELFFGEGSRLTVL.

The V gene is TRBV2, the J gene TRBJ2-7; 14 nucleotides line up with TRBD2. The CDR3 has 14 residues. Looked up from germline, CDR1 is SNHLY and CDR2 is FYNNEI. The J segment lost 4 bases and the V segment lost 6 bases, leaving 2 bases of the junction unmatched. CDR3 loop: CASRGTSGGYEQYF. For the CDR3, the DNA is TGTGCCAGCAGGGGGACTAGCGGGGGTTACGAGCAGTACTTC. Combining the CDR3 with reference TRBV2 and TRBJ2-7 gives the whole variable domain EPEVTQTPSHQVTQMGQEVILRCVPISNHLYFYWYRQILGQKVEFLVSFYNNEISEKSEIFDDQFSVERPDGSNFTLKIRSTKLEDSAMYFCASRGTSGGYEQYFGPGTRLTVT.

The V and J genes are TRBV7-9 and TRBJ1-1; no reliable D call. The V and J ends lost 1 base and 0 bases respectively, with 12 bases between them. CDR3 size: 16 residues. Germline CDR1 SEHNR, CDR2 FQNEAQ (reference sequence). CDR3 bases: TGTGCCAGCAGCTTAGGGGTGGAGGTCATGAACACTGAAGCTTTCTTT. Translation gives CASSLGVEVMNTEAFF.

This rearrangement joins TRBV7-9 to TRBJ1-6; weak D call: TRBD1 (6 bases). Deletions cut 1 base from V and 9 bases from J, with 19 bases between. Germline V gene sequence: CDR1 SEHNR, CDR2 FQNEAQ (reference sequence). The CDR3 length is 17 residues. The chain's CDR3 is CASSLGGGRSISSPLHF. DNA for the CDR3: TGTGCCAGCAGCTTAGGGGGGGGCAGAAGCATTTCTTCACCCCTCCACTTT.

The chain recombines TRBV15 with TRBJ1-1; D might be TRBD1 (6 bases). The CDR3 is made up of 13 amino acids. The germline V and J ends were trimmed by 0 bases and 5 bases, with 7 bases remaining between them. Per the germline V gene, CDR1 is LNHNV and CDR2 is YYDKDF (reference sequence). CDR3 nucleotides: TGTGCCACCAGCAGAGACAGGGGAACTGAAGCTTTCTTT. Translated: CATSRDRGTEAFF.

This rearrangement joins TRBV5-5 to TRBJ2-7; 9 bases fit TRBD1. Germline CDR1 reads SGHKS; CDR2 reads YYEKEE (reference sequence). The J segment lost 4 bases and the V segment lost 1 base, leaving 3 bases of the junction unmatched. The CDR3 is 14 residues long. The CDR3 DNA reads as TGTGCCAGCAGCTTGCAACAGGGGGCATACGAGCAGTACTTC. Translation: CASSLQQGAYEQYF.

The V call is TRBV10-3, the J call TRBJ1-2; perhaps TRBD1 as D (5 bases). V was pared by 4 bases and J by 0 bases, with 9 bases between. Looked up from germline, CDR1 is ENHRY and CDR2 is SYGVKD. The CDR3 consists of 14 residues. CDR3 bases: TGTGCCATCAGTGGGGGCTGGTCTAACTATGGCTACACCTTC. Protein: CAISGGWSNYGYTF.

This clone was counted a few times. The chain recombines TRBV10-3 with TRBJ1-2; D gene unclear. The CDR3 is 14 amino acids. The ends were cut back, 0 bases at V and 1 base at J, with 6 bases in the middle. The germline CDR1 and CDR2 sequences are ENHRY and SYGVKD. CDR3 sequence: CAISESTLNYGYTF. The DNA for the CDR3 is TGTGCCATCAGTGAGTCGACGCTTAACTATGGCTACACCTTC.

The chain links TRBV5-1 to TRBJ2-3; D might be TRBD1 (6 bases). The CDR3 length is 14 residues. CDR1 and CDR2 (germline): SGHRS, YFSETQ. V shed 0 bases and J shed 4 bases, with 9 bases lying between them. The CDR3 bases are TGCGCCAGCAGCTTGGGGACAGTTCCAGATACGCAGTATTTT. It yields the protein CASSLGTVPDTQYF.

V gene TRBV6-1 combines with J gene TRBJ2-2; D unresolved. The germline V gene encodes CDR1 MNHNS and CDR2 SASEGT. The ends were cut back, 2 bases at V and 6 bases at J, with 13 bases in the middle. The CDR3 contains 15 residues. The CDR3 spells CASSERMAGPGELFF. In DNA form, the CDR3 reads TGTGCCAGCAGTGAACGTATGGCAGGCCCCGGGGAGCTGTTTTTT.